The 27 T cell receptor beta chains reported below all come from one sample, sequenced in a study of CD8+ T cells in alopecia areata. cDNA prepared by RNA extraction and subsequent reverse transcription served as the template for sequencing. Profiled with immunoSEQ multiplex PCR; TCRdb holds only in-frame clones, not every one. This table holds about 260,000 clones, 60% found once. Treatment described: oral pan-JAK inhibitor, 5-10 mg twice daily. The sequences come from CD4+ T cells sorted from blood, collected around week 54, from a patient treated with tofacitinib. These receptors originate from a human donor with alopecia areata.

The chain has TRBV4-3 and TRBJ2-2; no clear D gene. This CDR3 has 16 residues. V lost 0 bases, J lost 3 bases, and 11 bases lay in between. The germline V gene has CDR1 LGHNA and CDR2 YSLEER. This chain's CDR3 is CASSQDAAVDTGELFF. DNA of the CDR3: TGCGCCAGCAGCCAAGATGCGGCAGTTGACACCGGGGAGCTGTTTTTT.

This clone was seen a handful of times. The chain carries TRBV5-1 and TRBJ2-1; 7 bases match TRBD1. Germline CDR1 SGHRS, CDR2 YFSETQ. The CDR3 runs to 15 residues. Unmatched junction bases numbered 7, after V lost 2 bases and J lost 5 bases. In DNA form, the CDR3 reads TGCGCCAGCAGCTTTGACAGGGTAGGACACAATGAGCAGTTCTTC. Translating it yields CASSFDRVGHNEQFF.

This clone was detected a few times. This chain connects TRBV19 to TRBJ1-1; 7 nucleotides line up with TRBD1. CDR3 length equals 15 residues. V shed 3 bases and J 0 bases; nucleotides not matched to a gene: 4. CDR1 is LNHDA and CDR2 is SQIVND in the germline V gene (reference sequence). The chain's CDR3 is CASSMKGAMNTEAFF. In DNA, the CDR3 is TGTGCCAGTAGTATGAAGGGGGCCATGAACACTGAAGCTTTCTTT.

The gene calls are TRBV29-1 and TRBJ2-6; the D gene could be TRBD1 or TRBD2 (5 bases each). Trimming took off 3 bases at V and 2 bases at J, with 8 bases between the two ends. The CDR3 spans 14 residues. The germline V gene has CDR1 SQVTM and CDR2 ANQGSEA. The CDR3 DNA sequence: TGCAGCGTTGATATGGGGGCTGGGGCCAACGTCCTGACTTTC. As protein: CSVDMGAGANVLTF.

Of note for this clone: This sample includes further DNA sequences coding for the same CDR3. The V call is TRBV15, the J call TRBJ1-4, with unresolved D. Germline CDR1 LNHNV, CDR2 YYDKDF (reference sequence). V dropped 0 bases and J dropped 0 bases, with 5 bases sitting between them. The CDR3 extends over 15 amino acids. The chain's CDR3 is CATSRDPATNEKLFF. Written as DNA, the CDR3 is TGTGCCACCAGCAGAGATCCTGCAACTAATGAAAAACTGTTTTTT.

This clone occurred a few times. This sequence joins TRBV29-1 and TRBJ2-1; TRBD2 agrees at 10 bases. CDR3 size: 13 residues. Germline lookup yields CDR1 SQVTM and CDR2 ANQGSEA. V was pared by 5 bases and J by 8 bases, with 6 bases of the junction left unmatched. The CDR3: CSVNSGGTDEQFF. The CDR3 region has the DNA TGCAGCGTTAATAGCGGGGGGACCGATGAGCAGTTCTTC.

Only a few counts were recorded for this clone. The rearrangement uses TRBV4-1 and TRBJ1-5; D unresolved. Per germline, CDR1 MGHRA and CDR2 YSYEKL. Trimming took off 0 bases at V and 9 bases at J, with 6 bases between the two ends. There are 12 residues in the CDR3. In nucleotides, the CDR3 is TGCGCCAGCAGCCAAGATGACGGGCCCCAGCATTTT. Translated, it gives CASSQDDGPQHF.

This clone appeared once. The gene calls are TRBV6-1 and TRBJ2-2; TRBD2 matches 12 bases. Germline CDR1 reads MNHNS; CDR2 reads SASEGT. This CDR3 is built from 15 residues. Germline trimming cut 10 bases from V and 1 base from J; bases unmatched to any gene: 4. As DNA, the CDR3 is TGTGCCACGACTAGCGGGGGAAAGAACACCGGGGAGCTGTTTTTT. Translated, it gives CATTSGGKNTGELFF.

The J gene is TRBJ2-7, the V gene TRBV7-2, with D unresolved. Trimming took 1 base from V and 2 from J, leaving 12 bases between them. The CDR3 has 15 residues. The germline CDR1 and CDR2 sequences are SGHTA and FQGNSA. The CDR3 protein is CASSLVVAATYEQYF. CDR3 nucleotides: TGTGCCAGCAGCTTAGTGGTCGCGGCTACCTACGAGCAGTACTTC. Variable domain in full (rest from reference TRBV7-2 and TRBJ2-7): GAGVSQSPSNKVTEKGKDVELRCDPISGHTALYWYRQSLGQGLEFLIYFQGNSAPDKSGLPSDRFSAERTGGSVSTLTIQRTQQEDSAVYLCASSLVVAATYEQYFGPGTRLTVT.

The chain joins TRBV7-9 to TRBJ1-5, with TRBD1 matching 8 bases. Germline loops: CDR1 SEHNR, CDR2 FQNEAQ (reference sequence). The CDR3 consists of 14 residues. After removal of 3 bases from V and 7 bases from J, the junction contained 5 bases not matched to a gene. Written as DNA, the CDR3 is TGTGCCAGCAGCTTGGGGGCAGGGGGCCAGCCCCAGCATTTT. Residues: CASSLGAGGQPQHF.

The table lists this clone with a few counts. The chain is built from TRBV29-1 and TRBJ2-3; 9 positions match TRBD2. J was trimmed by 4 bases and V by 6 bases; bases with no gene match: 5. The CDR3 extends over 13 amino acids. Germline lookup yields CDR1 SQVTM and CDR2 ANQGSEA. CDR3 loop: CSVLAGGPDTQYF. As DNA, the CDR3 is TGCAGCGTCCTGGCGGGGGGGCCAGATACGCAGTATTTT.

V usage is TRBV10-3 and J usage is TRBJ1-2, with a tentative D call TRBD1 (5 bases). Germline V gene lookup returns CDR1 ENHRY and CDR2 SYGVKD. V shed 0 bases and J shed 4 bases, with 6 bases lying between them. This CDR3 region has 13 residues. DNA for the CDR3: TGTGCCATCAGTGAGTCTACAGGCTATGGCTACACCTTC. This gives the protein CAISESTGYGYTF.

This clone has just a few counts. J is TRBJ2-5 and V is TRBV7-9, with 8 positions matching TRBD2. Germline V CDR1 and CDR2: SEHNR, FQNEAQ (reference sequence). V was pared by 4 bases and J by 9 bases, with 4 bases of the junction left unmatched. This CDR3 is 12 amino acids long. CDR3 protein: CASSSLREAQYF. CDR3 nucleotide sequence: TGTGCCAGCAGCTCGCTGCGGGAGGCCCAGTACTTC. Filled out from reference TRBV7-9 and TRBJ2-5, the complete variable domain reads DTGVSQNPRHKITKRGQNVTFRCDPISEHNRLYWYRQTLGQGPEFLTYFQNEAQLEKSRLLSDRFSAERPKGSFSTLEIQRTEQGDSAMYLCASSSLREAQYFGPGTRLLVL.

This clone was seen only a few times. The rearrangement links TRBV6-6 to TRBJ1-5, with 7 bases fitting TRBD1. The trim removed 6 bases at V and 0 bases at J, leaving 8 bases unmatched. CDR1 is MNHNY, CDR2 SVGAGI, per germline (reference sequence). This CDR3 is built from 16 residues. The CDR3: CASSTSGGFSNQPQHF. The CDR3 region has the DNA TGTGCCAGCAGCACTTCAGGGGGATTTAGCAATCAGCCCCAGCATTTT.

The chain recombines TRBV15 with TRBJ2-1; D possibly corresponds to TRBD2 (7 bases). Germline CDR1 LNHNV, CDR2 YYDKDF (reference sequence). Between the trimmed V and J ends, which lost 0 bases and 9 bases, there was a span of 21 bases. The CDR3 extends over 17 amino acids. The CDR3 DNA reads as TGTGCCACCAGCAGAGATGGTCTGGGGGGGGACAAAAGTGAGCAGTTCTTC. It encodes CATSRDGLGGDKSEQFF.

This chain connects TRBV29-1 to TRBJ2-6; D is ambiguous. The CDR3 sequence is 12 residues long. V lost 3 bases and J 10 bases, leaving 10 bases between the germline ends. CDR1 SQVTM and CDR2 ANQGSEA come from the germline V gene. This CDR3 reads CSVESGWNVLTF. The CDR3, as DNA: TGCAGCGTTGAGTCTGGGTGGAACGTCCTGACTTTC. Supplemented by reference TRBV29-1 and TRBJ2-6, the full variable domain reads SAVISQKPSRDICQRGTSLTIQCQVDSQVTMMFWYRQQPGQSLTLIATANQGSEATYESGFVIDKFPISRPNLTFSTLTVSNMSPEDSSIYLCSVESGWNVLTFGAGSRLTVL.

The genes are TRBV30 and TRBJ1-2, with 11 bases lining up with TRBD1. The CDR3 has 16 amino acids. The V and J ends lost 2 bases and 6 bases, in that order; junction bases with no gene match: 11. Germline loops: CDR1 GTSNPN, CDR2 SVGIG (reference sequence). DNA of the CDR3: TGTGCCTGGAGTTCCACCCCCCGGACAGGGGGCGATGGCTACACCTTC. It codes for CAWSSTPRTGGDGYTF.

The V call is TRBV5-1, the J call TRBJ2-5; 7 bases line up with TRBD1. V trimming: 6 bases; J trimming: 3 bases; junction bases outside the gene matches: 5. CDR3 size: 13 residues. Per the germline V gene, CDR1 is SGHRS and CDR2 is YFSETQ. In DNA form, the CDR3 reads TGCGCCAGCACCGTAGGGACAGAAGAGACCCAGTACTTC. Its translation is CASTVGTEETQYF.

This clone was observed a handful of times. The chain combines TRBV25-1 with TRBJ1-2; D gene uncertain. The ends were cut back, 3 bases at V and 4 bases at J, with 12 bases in the middle. From germline, CDR1 is MGHDK and CDR2 SYGVNS. This CDR3 spans 14 amino acids. In DNA form, the CDR3 reads TGTGCCAGCAGTGAGGGAAGGGTTGGCTATGGCTACACCTTC. It yields the protein CASSEGRVGYGYTF.

The chain joins TRBV30 to TRBJ1-6; no clear D gene. The CDR3 contains 12 residues. V was cut by 7 bases and J by 7 bases, with 11 bases left in between. Germline V CDR1 and CDR2: GTSNPN, SVGIG (reference sequence). For the CDR3, the DNA is TGTGCCTATGGACGGTCCAATTCACCCCTCCACTTT. Amino acids: CAYGRSNSPLHF.

The genes are TRBV5-1 and TRBJ2-7; maybe TRBD2 (5 bases). CDR1 is SGHRS, CDR2 YFSETQ, per germline. The CDR3 length is 14 residues. With 3 bases removed from V and 4 bases from J, the gap between germline ends came to 14 bases. The CDR3: CASSSEPGFYEQYF. The DNA for the CDR3 is TGCGCCAGCAGCTCGGAACCGGGGTTTTACGAGCAGTACTTC.

J is TRBJ2-3 and V is TRBV7-2; 12 nucleotides agree with TRBD2. Germline trimming cut 6 bases from V and 7 bases from J; bases unmatched to any gene: 8. The CDR3 length is 15 residues. Germline V gene data show CDR1 as SGHTA and CDR2 as FQGNSA. This CDR3 is CASSRLAGGQYTQYF. The CDR3 DNA reads as TGTGCCAGCAGTCGGCTAGCGGGGGGGCAATATACGCAGTATTTT.

The chain has TRBV30 and TRBJ1-5, with TRBD1 matching over 9 bases. Trimming at V came to 3 bases and at J to 7 bases, leaving 7 bases not matched to a gene. The CDR3 spans 14 residues. Per germline, CDR1 GTSNPN and CDR2 SVGIG (reference sequence). CDR3 amino acids: CAWSSGTGNQPQHF. The DNA for the CDR3 is TGTGCCTGGAGCTCTGGGACAGGGAACCAGCCCCAGCATTTT. Full variable domain (outside the CDR3, taken from reference TRBV30 and TRBJ1-5): SQTIHQWPATLVQPVGSPLSLECTVEGTSNPNLYWYRQAAGRGLQLLFYSVGIGQISSEVPQNLSASRPQDRQFILSSKKLLLSDSGFYLCAWSSGTGNQPQHFGDGTRLSIL.

This clone was observed a single time. This rearrangement joins TRBV29-1 to TRBJ1-1; possible D gene TRBD1, 6 bases. The CDR3 is made up of 12 amino acids. Germline CDR1 reads SQVTM; CDR2 reads ANQGSEA. The V and J ends lost 7 bases and 0 bases respectively, with 9 bases between them. CDR3 sequence (DNA): TGCAGCGCGGGGGGCTTGAACACTGAAGCTTTCTTT. It is translated as CSAGGLNTEAFF.

This clone was observed once. The chain links TRBV30 to TRBJ1-5; D might be TRBD1 (5 bases). The V gene lost 1 base and the J gene lost 5 bases, with 9 bases spanning the gap. CDR1 and CDR2 (germline): GTSNPN, SVGIG (reference sequence). The CDR3 is 13 amino acids. CDR3 in DNA: TGTGCCTGGAGTGGGGGGGACGATCAGCCCCAGCATTTT. Protein: CAWSGGDDQPQHF.

The rearrangement uses TRBV2 and TRBJ1-2; 11 bases line up with TRBD1. The CDR3 covers 14 residues. Trimming cost V 5 bases and J 8 bases; bases outside gene matches: 7. Germline lookup yields CDR1 SNHLY and CDR2 FYNNEI. CDR3 coding DNA: TGTGCCAGCAGTCTCGGACAGGGGGCAGAAGGCTACACCTTC. It codes for CASSLGQGAEGYTF.

The genes are TRBV30 and TRBJ1-5; 10 nucleotides line up with TRBD1. Germline CDR1 and CDR2: GTSNPN and SVGIG (reference sequence). The CDR3 is 14 residues long. J gave up 6 bases and V 6 bases, and 8 bases lay outside the gene matches. CDR3 nucleotides: TGTGCCTGCGCCGCCGGGACAGGGGTTCAGCCCCAGCATTTT. Protein sequence: CACAAGTGVQPQHF.